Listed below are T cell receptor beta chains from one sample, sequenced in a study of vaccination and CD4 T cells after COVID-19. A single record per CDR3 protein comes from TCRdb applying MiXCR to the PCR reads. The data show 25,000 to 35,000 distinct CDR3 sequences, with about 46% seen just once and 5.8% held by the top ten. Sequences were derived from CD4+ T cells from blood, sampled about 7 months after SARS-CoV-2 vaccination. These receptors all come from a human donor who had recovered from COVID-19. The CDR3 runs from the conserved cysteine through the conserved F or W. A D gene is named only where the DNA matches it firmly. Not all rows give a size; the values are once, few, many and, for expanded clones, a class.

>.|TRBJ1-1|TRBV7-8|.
TGTGCCAGCAGCTTAGGATCGTTGGGGACAAATGAAGCTTTCTTT
CASSLGSLGTNEAFF
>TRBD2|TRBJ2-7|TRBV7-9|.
TGTGCCAGCAACGGGGGGGACTGGACCGAGCAGTACTTC
CASNGGDWTEQYF
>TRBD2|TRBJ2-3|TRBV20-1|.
TGCAGTGAGGGACTAGCGGGACTCACAGATACGCAGTATTTT
CSEGLAGLTDTQYF
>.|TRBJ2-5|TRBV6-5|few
TGTGCCAGCAGTTACATCTTGGGCTCCCAAGAGACCCAGTACTTC
CASSYILGSQETQYF
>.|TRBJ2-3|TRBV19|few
TGTGCCAGTAGGGGTTCGGGAGCTCCGACAGATACGCAGTATTTT
CASRGSGAPTDTQYF
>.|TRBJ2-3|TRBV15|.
TGTGCCACCAGCAGATACGCCCGGGCCCCCAAAAATTGGGCAGATACGCAGTATTTT
CATSRYARAPKNWADTQYF
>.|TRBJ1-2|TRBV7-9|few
TGTGCCAGCAGCTTTGGACAGTCCTATGGCTACACCTTC
CASSFGQSYGYTF
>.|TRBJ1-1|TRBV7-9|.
TGTGCCAGCAGCCCCCGGGGCGGTAACACTGAAGCTTTCTTT
CASSPRGGNTEAFF
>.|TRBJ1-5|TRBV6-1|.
TGTGCCAGCAGTCACGATTCCAGGGTCAATCAGCCCCAGCATTTT
CASSHDSRVNQPQHF
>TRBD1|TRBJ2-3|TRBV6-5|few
TGTGCCAGCAGTTCACGGACAGGGAGAGATACGCAGTATTTT
CASSSRTGRDTQYF
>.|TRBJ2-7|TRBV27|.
TGTGCCAGCAGTTCCCCCTACGAGCAGTACTTC
CASSSPYEQYF
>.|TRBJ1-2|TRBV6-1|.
TGTGCCAGCAGCTCCTGGGGTTATGGCTACACCTTC
CASSSWGYGYTF
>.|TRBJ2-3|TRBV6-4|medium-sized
TGTGCCAGCAGTGACTCGAGTGGAGCGGCAGATACGCAGTATTTT
CASSDSSGAADTQYF
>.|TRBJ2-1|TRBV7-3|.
TGTGCCAGCAGCCCCTTCCCCGGACGTGGCTCCTACAATGAGCAGTTCTTC
CASSPFPGRGSYNEQFF
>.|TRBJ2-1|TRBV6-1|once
TGTGCCAGCAAGAAGCGGAACTCCTACAATGAGCAGTTCTTC
CASKKRNSYNEQFF
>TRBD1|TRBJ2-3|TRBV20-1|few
TGCAGTGCCCCCCCCGGGACAGGGGTAACAGATACGCAGTATTTT
CSAPPGTGVTDTQYF
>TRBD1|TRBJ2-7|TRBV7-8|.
TGTGCCAGCAGCTTAGTGGGACAGGGAAATTCCTACGAGCAGTACTTC
CASSLVGQGNSYEQYF
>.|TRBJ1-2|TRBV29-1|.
TGCAGCGTCCAGGGGTCCTATGGCTACACCTTC
CSVQGSYGYTF
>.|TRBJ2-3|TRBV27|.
TGTGCCAGCGGTCCCTTCGATACGCAGTATTTT
CASGPFDTQYF
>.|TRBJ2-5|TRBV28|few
TGTGCCAGCAGCTCATCCGGGAGACGGGAGACCCAGTACTTC
CASSSSGRRETQYF
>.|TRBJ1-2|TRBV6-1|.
TGTGCCGGCAGACACCTACGGGGAAGCTATGGCTACACCTTC
CAGRHLRGSYGYTF
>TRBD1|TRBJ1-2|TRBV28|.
TGTGCCAGCAGTTTAGAGCTCACAGGGGCCTATGGCTACACCTTC
CASSLELTGAYGYTF
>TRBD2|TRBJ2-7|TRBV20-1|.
TGCAGTGCTAGACTATACAGGCCGGGACTAGCGGGAGAATACGAGCAGTACTTC
CSARLYRPGLAGEYEQYF
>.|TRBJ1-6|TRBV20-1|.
TGCAGTGCTAGAGATTGGTCCGACTATAATTCACCCCTCCACTTT
CSARDWSDYNSPLHF
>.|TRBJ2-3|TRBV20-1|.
TGCAGTGCTAGATTGGCAGGGGGGCGTGGAGATACGCAGTATTTT
CSARLAGGRGDTQYF
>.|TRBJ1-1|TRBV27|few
TGTGCCAGCAGTATACTAGTGAGCACTGAAGCTTTCTTT
CASSILVSTEAFF
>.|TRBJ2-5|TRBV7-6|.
TGTGCCAGCAGCTTAACTGCTCGGGAGTGGGAGACCCAGTACTTC
CASSLTAREWETQYF
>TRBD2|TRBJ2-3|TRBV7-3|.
TGTGCCAGCAGCCCCGGACTAGCGGGGTCCACAGATACGCAGTATTTT
CASSPGLAGSTDTQYF
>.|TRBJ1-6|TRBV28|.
TGTGCCAGCAGCCCCCCCAGGGCCCATAATTCACCCCTCCACTTT
CASSPPRAHNSPLHF
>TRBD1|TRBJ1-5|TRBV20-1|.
TGCAGTGCTCCTCGGACAGGGGGTTTTTTCAATCAGCCCCAGCATTTT
CSAPRTGGFFNQPQHF
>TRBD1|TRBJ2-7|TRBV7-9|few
TGTGCCAGCAGCCAAGACAGGGGTACCTACGAGCAGTACTTC
CASSQDRGTYEQYF
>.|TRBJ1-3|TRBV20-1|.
TGCAGTGCTAGTGAGGGTTCCGAAAACACCATATATTTT
CSASEGSENTIYF
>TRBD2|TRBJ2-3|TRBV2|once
TGTGCCAGCAGGGGGGGACTAGCGGGCACAGATACGCAGTATTTT
CASRGGLAGTDTQYF
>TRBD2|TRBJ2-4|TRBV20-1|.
TGCAGTGCTAGAGGATTGCGGGAGGCCAAAAACATTCAGTACTTC
CSARGLREAKNIQYF
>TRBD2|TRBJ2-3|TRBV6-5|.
TGTGCCAGCAGTTCGACTAGCGGGAGGTTAGATACGCAGTATTTT
CASSSTSGRLDTQYF
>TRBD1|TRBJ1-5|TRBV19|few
TGTGCCAGTAGGCTTTCCGGGACAGGGGGACATCAGCCCCAGCATTTT
CASRLSGTGGHQPQHF
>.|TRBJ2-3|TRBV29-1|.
TGCAGCGTTCTCGGCAGGCCTAGCACAGATACGCAGTATTTT
CSVLGRPSTDTQYF
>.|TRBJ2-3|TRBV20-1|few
TGCAGGTGTTCAGCACTTCGCACAGATACGCAGTATTTT
CRCSALRTDTQYF
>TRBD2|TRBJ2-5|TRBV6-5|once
TGTGCCAGCAGTTACTCGCCTAGCGGGATTGAGACCCAGTACTTC
CASSYSPSGIETQYF
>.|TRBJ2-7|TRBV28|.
TGTGCCAGTGGAAGTACCCCTCCCGTCTACGAGCAGTACTTC
CASGSTPPVYEQYF
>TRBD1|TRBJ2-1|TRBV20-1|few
TGCAGTGCGTCGGGACAGGTCTACAATGAGCAGTTCTTC
CSASGQVYNEQFF
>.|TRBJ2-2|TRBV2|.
TGTGCCAGCAGTGAAGGACCAATCACCGGGGAGCTGTTTTTT
CASSEGPITGELFF
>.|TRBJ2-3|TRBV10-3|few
TGTGCCATCCGGGACCTCACAGATACGCAGTATTTT
CAIRDLTDTQYF
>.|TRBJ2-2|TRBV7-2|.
TGTGCCAGCAGCGGAATCCGGGGGCGGAGCCGGGACACCGGGGAGCTGTTTTTT
CASSGIRGRSRDTGELFF
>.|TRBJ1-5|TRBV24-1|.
TGTGCCACCAGTGGCGCTTCGGGATTAGAAAATCAGCCCCAGCATTTT
CATSGASGLENQPQHF
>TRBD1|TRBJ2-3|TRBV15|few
TGTGCCACCAGCAGGGCGGGACAGGGGGCGGCAGATACGCAGTATTTT
CATSRAGQGAADTQYF
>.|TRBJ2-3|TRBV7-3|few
TGTGCCAGCAGCTTTACGAGTAGGGATACGCAGTATTTT
CASSFTSRDTQYF
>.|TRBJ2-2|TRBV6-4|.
TGTGCCAGCAGTGACTCCAGCGCCGGGGAGCTGTTTTTT
CASSDSSAGELFF
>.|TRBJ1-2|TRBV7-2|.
TGTGCCAGCAGCCCCCCGCCAGCCCGGGGAAGGGGCTACACCTTC
CASSPPPARGRGYTF
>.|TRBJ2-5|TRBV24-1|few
TGTGCCACCAGCGAGGGTGAGACCCAGTACTTC
CATSEGETQYF
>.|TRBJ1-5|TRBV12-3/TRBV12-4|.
TGTGCCAGCAGTTTTACGGATCAGCCCCAGCATTTT
CASSFTDQPQHF
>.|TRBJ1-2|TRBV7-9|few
TGTGCCAGCAGCTTATACTCTTCCGAGAGGTATGGCTACACCTTC
CASSLYSSERYGYTF
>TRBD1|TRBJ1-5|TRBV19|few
TGTGCCAGTAGTCCGACAGGGCGCAGCAATCAGCCCCAGCATTTT
CASSPTGRSNQPQHF
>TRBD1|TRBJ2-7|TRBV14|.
TGTGCCAGCAGCTTCGGAACAGGGGTCTCCTACGAGCAGTACTTC
CASSFGTGVSYEQYF
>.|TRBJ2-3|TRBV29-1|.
TGCAGCGTTGGGGGTAGCGCTGCCACAGATACGCAGTATTTT
CSVGGSAATDTQYF
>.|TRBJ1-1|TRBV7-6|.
TGTGCCAGCAGCTTAGCCGCAGGGGAAGCCCCGTTAGCTTTCTTT
CASSLAAGEAPLAFF
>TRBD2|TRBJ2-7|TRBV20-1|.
TGCAGTGCTAGCCCCTCGGGACTAGACTACGAGCAGTACTTC
CSASPSGLDYEQYF
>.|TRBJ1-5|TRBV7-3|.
TGTGCCAGCAGTTTCAAAATGGGGTTATGGGGGAGTAATCAGCCCCAGCATTTT
CASSFKMGLWGSNQPQHF